This T cell receptor (beta chain) was profiled in a study of T-cell reconstitution after alpha-beta-depleted transplantation in children. Study-wide results and caveats: The main origin of T-cell counts and diversity one year after transplant was newly produced T cells. Surviving recipient T cells and thymic progenitors accounted for the high day-60 TCRbeta diversity observed in some patients. In patients about two months after transplant, alpha-beta T cells reportedly arose from several hundred expanded graft clones.

During its preparation, the TCRbeta library received unique molecular identifiers. TCRdb called the PCR reads again in MiXCR, with one record for every CDR3 protein. The table has about 980,000 distinct CDR3 sequences, under 30% seen once. With respect to this clonotype: Its antigen is not identified.

Germline values: CDR1 DFQATT, CDR2 SNEGSKA (reference sequence). Trimming removed 7 bases from V and 2 bases from J, with 12 bases in between. The CDR3 runs 12 residues. The clonotype comes from a boy in the first two years of life who had a stem cell transplant for SCID, so the T cells may come from the graft donor. The input for sequencing was PBMCs, mostly from graft donor cells, taken 360 days after TCRalphabeta/CD19-depleted stem cell transplant. This chain links TRBV20-1 with TRBJ2-7; D uncertain. CDR3 bases: TGCAGTGTGAGGCCGACCCCCTACGAGCAGTACTTC. It yields the protein CSVRPTPYEQYF.